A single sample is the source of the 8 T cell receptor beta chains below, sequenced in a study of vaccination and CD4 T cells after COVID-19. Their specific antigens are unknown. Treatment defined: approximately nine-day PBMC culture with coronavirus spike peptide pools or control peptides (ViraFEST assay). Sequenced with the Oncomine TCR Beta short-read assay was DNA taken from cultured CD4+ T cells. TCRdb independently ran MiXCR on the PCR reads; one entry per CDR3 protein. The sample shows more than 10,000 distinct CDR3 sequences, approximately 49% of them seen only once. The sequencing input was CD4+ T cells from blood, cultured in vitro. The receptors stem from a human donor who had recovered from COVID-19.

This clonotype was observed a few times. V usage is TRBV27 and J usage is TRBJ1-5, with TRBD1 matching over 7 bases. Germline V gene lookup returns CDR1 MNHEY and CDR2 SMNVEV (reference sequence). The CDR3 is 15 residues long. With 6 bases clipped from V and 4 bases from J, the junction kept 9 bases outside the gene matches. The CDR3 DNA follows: TGTGCCAGCAGCCCAGGGGGGGCCTTTAATCAGCCCCAGCATTTT. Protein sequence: CASSPGGAFNQPQHF.

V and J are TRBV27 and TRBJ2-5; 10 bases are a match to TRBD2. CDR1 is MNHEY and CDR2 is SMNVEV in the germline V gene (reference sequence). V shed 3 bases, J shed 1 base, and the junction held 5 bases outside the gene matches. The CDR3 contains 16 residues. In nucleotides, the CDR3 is TGTGCCAGCAGTTTCACACGGACTAGCGGCCAAGAGACCCAGTACTTC. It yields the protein CASSFTRTSGQETQYF.

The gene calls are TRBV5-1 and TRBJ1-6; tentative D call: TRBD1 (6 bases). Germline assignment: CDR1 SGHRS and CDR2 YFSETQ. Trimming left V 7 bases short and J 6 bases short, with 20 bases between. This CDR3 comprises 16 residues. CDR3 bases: TGCGCCAGCCGACCCGACAGGACGAGGGGTAATTCACCCCTCCACTTT. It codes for CASRPDRTRGNSPLHF.

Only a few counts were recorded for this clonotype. CDR3 amino acids: CASSPPSAGYTF. Written as DNA, the CDR3 is TGTGCCAGCTCACCGCCCAGTGCTGGCTACACCTTC. The V call is TRBV18, the J call TRBJ1-2; no firm D call. With 3 bases removed from V and 7 bases from J, the gap between germline ends came to 9 bases. The CDR3 is 12 residues long. Germline CDR1 KGHSH, CDR2 LQKENI.

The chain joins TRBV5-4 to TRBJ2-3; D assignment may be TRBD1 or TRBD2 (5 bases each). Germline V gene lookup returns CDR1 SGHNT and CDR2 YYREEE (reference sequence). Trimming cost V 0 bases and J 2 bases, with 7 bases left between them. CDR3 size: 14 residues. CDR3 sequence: CASSLGGDTDTQYF. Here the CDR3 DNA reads TGTGCCAGCAGCTTGGGAGGGGACACAGATACGCAGTATTTT. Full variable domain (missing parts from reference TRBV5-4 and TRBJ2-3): ETGVTQSPTHLIKTRGQQVTLRCSSQSGHNTVSWYQQALGQGPQFIFQYYREEENGRGNFPPRFSGLQFPNYSSELNVNALELDDSALYLCASSLGGDTDTQYFGPGTRLTVL.

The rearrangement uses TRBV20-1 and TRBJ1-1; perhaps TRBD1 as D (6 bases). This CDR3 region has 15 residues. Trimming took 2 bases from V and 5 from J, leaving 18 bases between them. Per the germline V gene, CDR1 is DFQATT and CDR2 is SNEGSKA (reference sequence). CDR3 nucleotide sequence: TGCAGTGCTAGATTGTATGAGACAGGTCATACTGAAGCTTTCTTT. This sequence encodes CSARLYETGHTEAFF.

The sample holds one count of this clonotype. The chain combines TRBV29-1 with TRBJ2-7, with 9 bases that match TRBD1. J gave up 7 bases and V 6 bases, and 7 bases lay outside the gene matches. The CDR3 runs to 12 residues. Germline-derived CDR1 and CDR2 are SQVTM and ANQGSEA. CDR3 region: CSVGGQGGEQYF. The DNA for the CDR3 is TGCAGCGTGGGGGGACAGGGAGGGGAGCAGTACTTC.

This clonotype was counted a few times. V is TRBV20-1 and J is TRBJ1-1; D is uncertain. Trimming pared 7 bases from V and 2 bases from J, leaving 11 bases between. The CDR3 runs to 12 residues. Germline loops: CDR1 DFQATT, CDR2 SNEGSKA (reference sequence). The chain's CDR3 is CSGGGRNTEAFF. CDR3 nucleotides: TGCAGTGGAGGTGGACGAAACACTGAAGCTTTCTTT.